This T cell receptor (beta chain) appears in the sequencing data of a study of blood T cell repertoires in COVID-19. Sequenced by immunoSEQ multiplex PCR; TCRdb stores in-frame clones only, minus some. The table has 80,000 to 100,000 clones, just over 85% seen once. The CDR3 runs to 16 residues. V shed 4 bases, J shed 5 bases, and the junction held 14 bases outside the gene matches. Germline CDR1 reads GTSNPN; CDR2 reads SVGIG (reference sequence). Sequencing was performed on peripheral blood. The gene calls are TRBV30 and TRBJ2-7; 10 nucleotides agree with TRBD1. The source of this sequence is a man between 50 and 59 years old with COVID-19, enrolled during active disease. CDR3 sequence: CAWKPRTGGVLDEQYF. CDR3 nucleotides: TGTGCCTGGAAACCCCGGACAGGGGGAGTCCTGGACGAGCAGTACTTC. The variable domain in full, completed from reference TRBV30 and TRBJ2-7, reads SQTIHQWPATLVQPVGSPLSLECTVEGTSNPNLYWYRQAAGRGLQLLFYSVGIGQISSEVPQNLSASRPQDRQFILSSKKLLLSDSGFYLCAWKPRTGGVLDEQYFGPGTRLTVT.